This T cell receptor (beta chain) originates from a study of response to subunit inactivated influenza vaccine. Study-wide results and caveats: The authors offered the suggestion that each seasonal influenza vaccination recruits few new T cells.

MiXCR was run by TCRdb on the RT-PCR reads, yielding one entry per CDR3 protein. This sample has hundreds of thousands of distinct CDR3 sequences, with about a tenth found just once. This clonotype was detected a few times. The antigen is not known. Germline values: CDR1 MNHEY, CDR2 SVGAGI. The CDR3 totals 15 residues. V was clipped by 0 bases and J by 2 bases; unmatched bases: 4. This clonotype originated in a man aged 45 to 65 who received an inactivated influenza vaccine. The sample was PBMCs from blood, taken about 6 weeks after vaccination. The V and J genes are TRBV6-5 and TRBJ2-7, with 7 positions matching TRBD2. The CDR3 spells CASSYSGGVAYEQYF. DNA of the CDR3: TGTGCCAGCAGTTACTCGGGGGGGGTTGCCTACGAGCAGTACTTC.